These 19 T cell receptor beta chains were all obtained from the same sample, sequenced in a study of T cell responses to AZD1222 COVID-19 vaccine. Here immunoSEQ multiplex PCR was the method, and the copy in TCRdb shows in-frame clones only, minus some. This table has approximately 74,000 clones, roughly 80% appearing once. The specimen was peripheral blood, collected 28 days after the second AZD1222 dose. All receptors come from an adult who received the AZD1222 COVID-19 vaccine.

Ten or more counts support this clone. The genes are TRBV5-6 and TRBJ1-1, with D perhaps matching TRBD1 (5 bases). CDR1 and CDR2 (germline): SGHDT, YYEEEE. This CDR3 is built from 16 residues. The V gene lost 0 bases and the J gene lost 0 bases, with 12 bases spanning the gap. Written as DNA, the CDR3 is TGTGCCAGCAGCTTGGAACGACAGATCTTGAACACTGAAGCTTTCTTT. It specifies CASSLERQILNTEAFF.

This chain uses TRBV9 with TRBJ1-1; a possible D gene is TRBD1 (6 bases). The CDR3 contains 16 residues. CDR1 SGDLS and CDR2 YYNGEE come from the germline V gene. V gave up 0 bases and J gave up 1 base, with 13 bases separating them. The CDR3 reads CASSVGAGGQNTEAFF. The CDR3 DNA follows: TGTGCCAGCAGCGTAGGTGCCGGGGGCCAGAACACTGAAGCTTTCTTT.

The V and J genes are TRBV12-3 or TRBV12-4 and TRBJ2-1; D may be TRBD1 (6 bases). Trimming pared 5 bases from V and 2 bases from J, leaving 7 bases between. The CDR3 runs to 13 residues. The CDR3 reads CASSRDTYNEQFF. Here the CDR3 DNA reads TGTGCCAGCAGTAGGGACACCTACAATGAGCAGTTCTTC.

The rearrangement joins TRBV19 to TRBJ1-1; TRBD1 agrees at 7 bases. The length of the CDR3 is 15 residues. Germline V gene lookup returns CDR1 LNHDA and CDR2 SQIVND (reference sequence). J was trimmed by 5 bases and V by 2 bases; bases with no gene match: 8. The CDR3 protein is CASSIRQGLGTEAFF. DNA of the CDR3: TGTGCCAGTAGTATACGACAGGGTTTGGGGACTGAAGCTTTCTTT.

The gene calls are TRBV9 and TRBJ2-4; 10 bases are a match to TRBD2. The V and J ends lost 0 bases and 9 bases, in that order; junction bases with no gene match: 6. The CDR3 runs 15 residues. Germline V gene lookup returns CDR1 SGDLS and CDR2 YYNGEE. DNA of the CDR3: TGTGCCAGCAGCGTAGACTGGGCTAGCGGGAGCATTCAGTACTTC. Encoded protein: CASSVDWASGSIQYF.

This chain uses TRBV3-1 (or the pseudogene TRBV3-2) with TRBJ2-2; possible D gene TRBD2, 6 bases. This CDR3 spans 14 amino acids. In germline, CDR1 is LGHDT, CDR2 YNNKEL (reference sequence). V lost 4 bases and J 2 bases, leaving 8 bases between the germline ends. The CDR3 here is CASSLGLNTGELFF. The CDR3 DNA is TGTGCCAGCAGCCTGGGACTTAACACCGGGGAGCTGTTTTTT.

This clone was recorded only once. The V and J genes are TRBV10-2 and TRBJ2-4, with 8 bases identical to TRBD1. The CDR3 contains 19 residues. Unmatched junction bases numbered 18, after V lost 2 bases and J lost 6 bases. CDR1 WSHSY and CDR2 SAAADI come from the germline V gene. DNA for the CDR3: TGCGCCAGCAGTGAGGGGACAGGATTATTCCCTTTTGACGGAAACATTCAGTACTTC. It is translated as CASSEGTGLFPFDGNIQYF.

The V and J genes are TRBV7-9 and TRBJ2-2; D not resolved. The CDR3 has 14 residues. Trimming took off 3 bases at V and 1 base at J, with 6 bases between the two ends. Germline V gene lookup returns CDR1 SEHNR and CDR2 FQNEAQ (reference sequence). CDR3 nucleotide sequence: TGTGCCAGCAGCTTTGCTGGGAACACCGGGGAGCTGTTTTTT. This translates into CASSFAGNTGELFF.

The chain is built from TRBV6-5 and TRBJ2-1; 11 bases agree with TRBD2. The CDR3 consists of 13 residues. Trimming cost V 7 bases and J 8 bases; bases outside gene matches: 4. The germline gives CDR1 MNHEY, CDR2 SVGAGI. The CDR3: CASTTSGGYEQFF. The CDR3 DNA is TGTGCCAGCACCACTAGCGGGGGTTATGAGCAGTTCTTC.

The chain carries TRBV7-9 and TRBJ2-1; 10 positions match TRBD1. V trimming: 5 bases; J trimming: 6 bases; junction bases outside the gene matches: 7. The V gene's germline CDR1 is SEHNR and CDR2 FQNEAQ (reference sequence). This CDR3 region has 15 residues. CDR3 nucleotides: TGTGCCAGCAGCCCCGGACAGGGGGGTATCAATGAGCAGTTCTTC. This gives the protein CASSPGQGGINEQFF.

V usage is TRBV7-2 and J usage is TRBJ1-4, with TRBD1 matching 7 bases. Trimming cost V 5 bases and J 7 bases; bases outside gene matches: 10. The CDR3 is made up of 15 amino acids. From germline, CDR1 is SGHTA and CDR2 FQGNSA. As DNA, the CDR3 is TGTGCCAGCAGCCCCCGACAGGGTTTGGGTGAAAAACTGTTTTTT. Translating gives CASSPRQGLGEKLFF.

V gene TRBV27 combines with J gene TRBJ1-5, with no clear D. Trimming removed 5 bases from V and 6 bases from J, with 14 bases in between. The CDR3 runs 14 residues. Germline-derived CDR1 and CDR2 are MNHEY and SMNVEV (reference sequence). The CDR3 DNA is TGTGCCAGCAGTGGACGGGCGGTGGTTCAGCCCCAGCATTTT. Amino acids: CASSGRAVVQPQHF.

The chain carries TRBV19 and TRBJ1-2; 11 positions agree with TRBD1. J lost 4 bases, V lost 6 bases, and 16 bases had no gene match. From germline, CDR1 is LNHDA and CDR2 SQIVND (reference sequence). CDR3 length equals 18 residues. The CDR3 here is CASSRRPGTGGAGYGYTF. CDR3 coding DNA: TGTGCCAGTAGCCGACGTCCCGGGACAGGGGGAGCGGGCTATGGCTACACCTTC.

The gene calls are TRBV2 and TRBJ2-7; TRBD1 is a possible D gene (5 bases). Trimming pared 7 bases from V and 0 bases from J, leaving 16 bases between. There are 15 residues in the CDR3. Germline values: CDR1 SNHLY, CDR2 FYNNEI. CDR3 sequence (DNA): TGTGCCAGCACCCCCATGACAGCCCCCTCCTACGAGCAGTACTTC. This encodes CASTPMTAPSYEQYF. The variable domain in full, with the rest retrieved from reference TRBV2 and TRBJ2-7, is EPEVTQTPSHQVTQMGQEVILRCVPISNHLYFYWYRQILGQKVEFLVSFYNNEISEKSEIFDDQFSVERPDGSNFTLKIRSTKLEDSAMYFCASTPMTAPSYEQYFGPGTRLTVT.

The gene calls are TRBV2 and TRBJ1-2, with 9 bases identical to TRBD1. This CDR3 has 12 residues. The V gene end was trimmed by 7 bases and the J gene end by 7 bases; junction bases not matched to a gene: 4. From germline, CDR1 is SNHLY and CDR2 FYNNEI. The CDR3 DNA sequence: TGTGCCAGCACTACAGGGGGCATTGGCTACACCTTC. It is translated as CASTTGGIGYTF.

This chain connects TRBV5-1 to TRBJ1-1; maybe TRBD1 (5 bases). The germline V and J ends were trimmed by 6 bases and 4 bases, with 16 bases remaining between them. Per germline, CDR1 SGHRS and CDR2 YFSETQ. The CDR3 covers 14 residues. CDR3 coding DNA: TGCGCCAGCACCCTCGGGGGTCAGCTCACTGAAGCTTTCTTT. It yields the protein CASTLGGQLTEAFF.

This rearrangement joins TRBV11-3 to TRBJ1-6; TRBD1 is a possible D gene (5 bases). Trimming removed 5 bases from V and 6 bases from J, with 14 bases in between. The CDR3 sequence is 15 residues long. In germline, CDR1 is SGHNT, CDR2 YENEEA. CDR3 DNA: TGTGCCAGCAGCCGCAGGGACGGAGCTAATTCACCCCTCCACTTT. Translating gives CASSRRDGANSPLHF. The entire variable domain, with the rest obtained from reference TRBV11-3 and TRBJ1-6, is as follows: EAGVVQSPRYKIIEKKQPVAFWCNPISGHNTLYWYLQNLGQGPELLIRYENEEAVDDSQLPKDRFSAERLKGVDSTLKIQPAELGDSAVYLCASSRRDGANSPLHFGNGTRLTVT.

The V and J genes are TRBV10-1 and TRBJ2-3; D perhaps matches TRBD2 (6 bases). The V end was cut by 6 bases, the J end by 5 bases, with 27 bases between. This CDR3 has 18 residues. Germline loops: CDR1 WNHNN, CDR2 SYGVQD (reference sequence). The CDR3: CASSPLGGTRVGGDTQYF. CDR3 in DNA: TGCGCCAGCAGCCCCCTAGGTGGGACTCGAGTTGGAGGAGATACGCAGTATTTT.

The chain combines TRBV2 with TRBJ1-4; D ambiguous. The V gene's germline CDR1 is SNHLY and CDR2 FYNNEI. The CDR3 runs to 14 residues. Between the trimmed V and J ends, which lost 5 bases and 5 bases, there was a span of 12 bases. CDR3 DNA: TGTGCCAGCAGTTTTAATGACGGAAATGAAAAACTGTTTTTT. Its translation: CASSFNDGNEKLFF.